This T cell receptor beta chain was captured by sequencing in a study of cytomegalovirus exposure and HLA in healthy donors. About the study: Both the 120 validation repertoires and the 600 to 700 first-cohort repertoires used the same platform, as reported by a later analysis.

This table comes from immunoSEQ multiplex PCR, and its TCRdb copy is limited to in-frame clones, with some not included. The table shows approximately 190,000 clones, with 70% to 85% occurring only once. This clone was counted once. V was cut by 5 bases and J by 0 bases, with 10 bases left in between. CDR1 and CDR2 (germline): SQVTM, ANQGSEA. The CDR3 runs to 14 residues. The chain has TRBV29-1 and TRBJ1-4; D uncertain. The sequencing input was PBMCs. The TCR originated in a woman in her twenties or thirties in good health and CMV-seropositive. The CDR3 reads CSVSLTTTNEKLFF. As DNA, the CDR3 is TGCAGCGTTAGTTTAACTACAACTAATGAAAAACTGTTTTTT.